This T cell receptor beta chain emerged from a study of cytomegalovirus exposure and HLA in healthy donors. Background on the study: An analysis done earlier identified 90 million to 120 million unique TCR beta sequences from approximately 200 million T cells.

General study findings and limits: Within a later analysis, the majority of CMV-associated TCR beta chains appeared HLA-restricted.

Concerning this clone: As yet, its antigen is unknown.

PCR involved 60 Vbeta and 13 Jbeta primers. Libraries were prepared by immunoSEQ multiplex PCR; TCRdb keeps only in-frame clonotypes and omits some of them. The sample records 150,000 or so clones, about 84% being singletons. With V trimmed by 4 bases and J by 1 base, 2 bases remained unmatched. The V gene's germline CDR1 is MGHRA and CDR2 YSYEKL. The CDR3 length is 15 residues. The origin of this receptor is a woman in her thirties or forties in good health and CMV-seropositive. Sequences were obtained from PBMCs. The chain has TRBV4-1 and TRBJ2-1, with 9 bases matching TRBD2. This chain's CDR3 is CASSPGLASYNEQFF. The CDR3 nucleotides read TGCGCCAGCAGCCCAGGACTAGCGTCCTACAATGAGCAGTTCTTC.